The rows below give T cell receptor beta chains drawn from one sample of a study of post-analysis software for immune sequencing data. TCRdb passed the PCR reads through MiXCR, listing each CDR3 protein once. The profile shows about half a million distinct CDR3 sequences, around 40% of them singletons. The source material was blood. The receptor set was obtained from a girl aged 5-17 years with multiple sclerosis. The CDR3 runs from the conserved cysteine through the conserved F or W. Each record gives: CDR3 protein, V gene, J gene.

CDR3aa: CSAHRGTYEQYF
v_gene: TRBV20-1
j_gene: TRBJ2-7

CDR3aa: CASSTAGTSFYEQYF
v_gene: TRBV5-1
j_gene: TRBJ2-7

CDR3aa: CASSSPSGSDSYNEQFF
v_gene: TRBV5-1
j_gene: TRBJ2-1

CDR3aa: CSVVGKTYEQYF
v_gene: TRBV20-1
j_gene: TRBJ2-7

CDR3aa: CASSPLEVGYEQYF
v_gene: TRBV5-1
j_gene: TRBJ2-7

CDR3aa: CASSRTSGGNPYEQYF
v_gene: TRBV6-1
j_gene: TRBJ2-7

CDR3aa: CASSLREGNTEAFF
v_gene: TRBV7-2
j_gene: TRBJ1-1

CDR3aa: CASSFAYQETQYF
v_gene: TRBV7-9
j_gene: TRBJ2-5

CDR3aa: CATSDDKGLAGLYNEQFF
v_gene: TRBV24-1
j_gene: TRBJ2-1

CDR3aa: CASTRRLLADSYEQYF
v_gene: TRBV6-1
j_gene: TRBJ2-7

CDR3aa: CASSDTGNYNEQFF
v_gene: TRBV6-1
j_gene: TRBJ2-1

CDR3aa: CASSKGPIPYEQYF
v_gene: TRBV7-3
j_gene: TRBJ2-7

CDR3aa: CASSLRQGETQYF
v_gene: TRBV5-1
j_gene: TRBJ2-5

CDR3aa: CASSGTGENNEKLFF
v_gene: TRBV5-1
j_gene: TRBJ1-4

CDR3aa: CASSQTGPPLHF
v_gene: TRBV5-1
j_gene: TRBJ1-6

CDR3aa: CSVDSGQNYEQYF
v_gene: TRBV29-1
j_gene: TRBJ2-7

CDR3aa: CASSLARGFGEQYF
v_gene: TRBV7-2
j_gene: TRBJ2-7

CDR3aa: CASSWGQLQETQYF
v_gene: TRBV6-1
j_gene: NA

CDR3aa: CASSRPGLGNYEQYF
v_gene: TRBV7-2
j_gene: TRBJ2-7

CDR3aa: CASSQGEANYGYTF
v_gene: TRBV4-2
j_gene: TRBJ1-2

CDR3aa: CSAYEGSTDTQYF
v_gene: TRBV20-1
j_gene: TRBJ2-3

CDR3aa: CASSQGQRSYEQYF
v_gene: TRBV5-1
j_gene: TRBJ2-7

CDR3aa: CASSDLTSADEQYF
v_gene: TRBV6-5
j_gene: TRBJ2-7

CDR3aa: CASRPGGDTEAFF
v_gene: TRBV6-5
j_gene: TRBJ1-1

CDR3aa: CASSEGLAVTDTQYF
v_gene: TRBV4-1
j_gene: TRBJ2-3

CDR3aa: CASTSGGDRGTYEQYF
v_gene: TRBV5-1
j_gene: TRBJ2-7

CDR3aa: CASSLRGGLSYEQYF
v_gene: TRBV7-9
j_gene: TRBJ2-7

CDR3aa: CSAQGHRGNRAYEQYF
v_gene: TRBV20-1
j_gene: TRBJ2-7

CDR3aa: CASSSLDFSPPLHF
v_gene: TRBV12-3/TRBV12-4
j_gene: TRBJ1-6

CDR3aa: CASSLGTATNYGYTF
v_gene: TRBV12-3/TRBV12-4
j_gene: TRBJ1-2

CDR3aa: CASRREVSTDTQYF
v_gene: TRBV5-1
j_gene: TRBJ2-3

CDR3aa: CASSLERSSYNEQFF
v_gene: TRBV7-9
j_gene: TRBJ2-1

CDR3aa: CASSQDGGDDQPQHF
v_gene: TRBV3-1
j_gene: TRBJ1-5

CDR3aa: CASSPERRTPYEQYF
v_gene: TRBV7-9
j_gene: TRBJ2-7

CDR3aa: CSEGGDSGVNEQFF
v_gene: TRBV29-1
j_gene: TRBJ2-1

CDR3aa: CASSQAGGNYEQYF
v_gene: TRBV4-1
j_gene: TRBJ2-7

CDR3aa: CASSLGPGGGYGYTF
v_gene: TRBV7-2
j_gene: TRBJ1-2

CDR3aa: CASSSQGEGREKLFF
v_gene: TRBV7-9
j_gene: TRBJ1-4

CDR3aa: CASTKVWGGSEQYF
v_gene: TRBV6-1
j_gene: TRBJ2-7

CDR3aa: CASSPPGLAGGNEQFF
v_gene: TRBV18
j_gene: TRBJ2-1

CDR3aa: CSASRDYSNQPQHF
v_gene: TRBV20-1
j_gene: TRBJ1-5

CDR3aa: CASSEGRLSSYEQYF
v_gene: TRBV6-1
j_gene: TRBJ2-7

CDR3aa: CASTTTTGGAYEQYF
v_gene: TRBV6-6
j_gene: NA

CDR3aa: CASSLWYGASYNEQFF
v_gene: TRBV7-2
j_gene: TRBJ2-1

CDR3aa: CASSPSYKSSYNEQFF
v_gene: TRBV4-2
j_gene: TRBJ2-1

CDR3aa: CASSSGISKVYEQYF
v_gene: TRBV27
j_gene: TRBJ2-7

CDR3aa: CASSVELAGNPVQYF
v_gene: TRBV9
j_gene: TRBJ2-7